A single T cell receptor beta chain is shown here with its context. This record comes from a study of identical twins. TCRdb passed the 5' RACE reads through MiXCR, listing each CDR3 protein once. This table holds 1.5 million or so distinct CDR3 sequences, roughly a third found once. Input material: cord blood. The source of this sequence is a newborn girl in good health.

The CDR3 nucleotides are TGTGCCAGCGGCGCCCCTAGCGGCACAGATACGCAGTATTTT. Translation: CASGAPSGTDTQYF. The genes are TRBV2 and TRBJ2-3; TRBD2 is a possible D gene (6 bases). CDR1 is SNHLY and CDR2 is FYNNEI in the germline V gene. This CDR3 region has 14 residues. V lost 8 bases, J lost 1 base, and 13 bases lay in between.